This record covers a single TCR beta chain. The sample originates from a study of blood T cell repertoires in COVID-19. V was shortened by 4 bases and J by 3 bases, with 11 bases between the two germline ends. The CDR3 sequence is 14 residues long. Germline values: CDR1 SNHLY, CDR2 FYNNEI. Using immunoSEQ multiplex PCR, the repertoire was profiled, and TCRdb retains in-frame clones only, with some absent. The table shows around 160,000 clones, with 65% to 90% occurring only once. The sample taken for sequencing was peripheral blood. This TCR was sampled from a man in his 60s with acute or convalescent COVID-19. This chain joins TRBV2 and TRBJ2-3, with D possibly being TRBD2 (6 bases). CDR3 bases: TGTGCCAGCAGTGCGCTTAGCGGTACAGATACGCAGTATTTT. It codes for CASSALSGTDTQYF.